This T cell receptor (beta chain) was profiled in a study of blood T cell repertoires in COVID-19. Study overall: COVID-19 samples from acute and convalescent phases originated in the United States, Italy and Spain. Sample material is recorded as cDNA or gDNA derived from T cells, B-cell-depleted T cells, or PBMCs.

Original analysis: Amplification from reference gene primers served as the basis for estimated nucleated cell counts. Here immunoSEQ multiplex PCR was the method, and the copy in TCRdb shows in-frame clones only, minus some. D and trimming come from the DNA, and the V and J calls and clone size come from that table. The sample yields fewer than 200,000 clones, 70% to 85% seen once. This clone was found once. Germline V gives CDR1 SNHLY, CDR2 FYNNEI. Deletions cut 2 bases from V and 4 bases from J, with 9 bases between. The CDR3 totals 13 residues. V gene TRBV2 combines with J gene TRBJ2-7; D is possibly TRBD1 (6 bases). Sequencing was done on a sample of peripheral blood. The receptor's source is a human donor in a cohort sampled during active COVID-19. This CDR3 reads CASSETGLYEQYF. For the CDR3, the DNA is TGTGCCAGCAGTGAAACAGGGTTGTACGAGCAGTACTTC.